This T cell receptor beta chain was recovered during a study of shared T cell receptors in the human thymus. V lost 4 bases, J lost 5 bases, and 8 bases stayed unmatched. The CDR3 covers 15 residues. Per germline, CDR1 SGDLS and CDR2 YYNGEE. Repertoires were generated with immunoSEQ multiplex PCR, while TCRdb's copy carries only in-frame clones and drops some. The sample holds hundreds of thousands of clones, over 75% seen once. In addition, the sample was reused for a study of human thymus T cells. That paper notes: Among the donors, all were healthy Finnish infants having corrective surgery for congenital heart defects. Resections from corrective heart surgery supplied the thymus tissue. Across thymic and blood repertoires, the usage of V and J genes appeared to be biased. What related research reported was that thymic repertoires overlapped highly among unrelated individuals.

The chain links TRBV9 to TRBJ2-7; 11 bases are a match to TRBD2. Sequencing was performed on thymocytes. The sequence derives from a boy less than two years old with a congenital heart defect. DNA for the CDR3: TGTGCCAGCAGCCCAACTAGCGGGGGAGACGACGAGCAGTACTTC. Amino acids: CASSPTSGGDDEQYF.